Below are 20 T cell receptor beta chains sequenced from a single sample in a study of control samples from healthy donors and cancer patients. This table comes from immunoSEQ multiplex PCR, and its TCRdb copy is limited to in-frame clones, with some not included. The repertoire holds about 130,000 clones, roughly 84% seen once, with approximately 3.2% in the top ten. The material sequenced was blood. The origin of the receptors is a man aged 50 or older in good health.

A few counts support this clone. The chain carries TRBV11-2 and TRBJ2-5, with 9 positions matching TRBD1. Per the germline V gene, CDR1 is SGHAT and CDR2 is FQNNGV. This CDR3 has 15 residues. J gave up 5 bases and V 5 bases, and 9 bases lay outside the gene matches. This chain's CDR3 is CASSTGTGLGETQYF. CDR3 DNA sequence: TGTGCCAGCAGCACCGGGACAGGGTTGGGGGAGACCCAGTACTTC. Combining the CDR3 with reference TRBV11-2 and TRBJ2-5 gives the whole variable domain EAGVAQSPRYKIIEKRQSVAFWCNPISGHATLYWYQQILGQGPKLLIQFQNNGVVDDSQLPKDRFSAERLKGVDSTLKIQPAKLEDSAVYLCASSTGTGLGETQYFGPGTRLLVL.

The genes are TRBV27 and TRBJ2-7, with D perhaps matching TRBD2 (5 bases). CDR3 length equals 14 residues. V was clipped by 2 bases and J by 2 bases, with 10 bases between them. Germline CDR1 reads MNHEY; CDR2 reads SMNVEV (reference sequence). For the CDR3, the DNA is TGTGCCAGCAGTTTAGTAGGGAGACCCTACGAGCAGTACTTC. Residues: CASSLVGRPYEQYF.

The chain uses TRBV19 and TRBJ2-7; 7 nucleotides match TRBD2. V was clipped by 1 base and J by 1 base; unmatched bases: 10. The CDR3 is 17 amino acids. Germline CDR1 LNHDA, CDR2 SQIVND (reference sequence). This CDR3 is CASSIVWTGGRSYEQYF. CDR3 nucleotides: TGTGCCAGTAGTATAGTCTGGACGGGGGGTCGGTCCTACGAGCAGTACTTC.

This clone was seen only a few times. This sequence joins TRBV9 and TRBJ2-5; D may be TRBD1 (5 bases). This CDR3 region has 15 residues. Deletions cut 3 bases from V and 1 base from J, with 13 bases between. CDR1 is SGDLS, CDR2 YYNGEE, per germline. This chain's CDR3 is CASSGGPQVQETQYF. In nucleotides, the CDR3 is TGTGCCAGCAGCGGGGGCCCCCAGGTCCAAGAGACCCAGTACTTC.

The chain carries TRBV3-1 (or the pseudogene TRBV3-2) and TRBJ1-4, with D possibly TRBD1 on 6 matching bases. The V gene lost 1 base and the J gene lost 3 bases, with 9 bases spanning the gap. The CDR3 loop spans 15 amino acids. From germline, CDR1 is LGHDT and CDR2 YNNKEL (reference sequence). The CDR3 loop is CASSQVGQPNEKLFF. CDR3 in DNA: TGTGCCAGCAGCCAAGTTGGACAGCCTAATGAAAAACTGTTTTTT.

J is TRBJ2-5 and V is TRBV3-1 (or the pseudogene TRBV3-2); D may be TRBD1 or TRBD2 (6 bases each). V was pared by 0 bases and J by 5 bases, with 16 bases between. This CDR3 spans 16 amino acids. Germline values: CDR1 LGHDT, CDR2 YNNKEL (reference sequence). CDR3 loop: CASSQDPGRRGETQYF. CDR3 nucleotides: TGTGCCAGCAGCCAAGACCCAGGCAGGAGGGGGGAGACCCAGTACTTC.

This clone was observed a handful of times. The chain employs TRBV7-3 and TRBJ2-1; D may be TRBD1 (5 bases). The CDR3 covers 16 residues. Trimming stripped 4 bases from V and 8 bases from J, with 21 bases between. CDR1 is SGHTA and CDR2 is FQGTGA in the germline V gene. CDR3 sequence (DNA): TGTGCCAGCAGCTCCGCATCCCGTACAGGAATGGATGAGCAGTTCTTC. As protein: CASSSASRTGMDEQFF.

The chain links TRBV28 to TRBJ1-1; 10 positions agree with TRBD1. The CDR3 sequence is 16 residues long. V was clipped by 4 bases and J by 4 bases; unmatched bases: 9. In germline, CDR1 is MDHEN, CDR2 SYDVKM. The CDR3 reads CASSYTLDRGPTEAFF. The CDR3 nucleotides are TGTGCCAGCAGTTACACCCTTGACAGGGGGCCCACTGAAGCTTTCTTT.

This chain uses TRBV28 with TRBJ1-6; D may be TRBD1 (6 bases). This CDR3 is 14 amino acids long. Trimming removed 7 bases at V and 10 bases at J, with 17 bases between. Germline assignment: CDR1 MDHEN and CDR2 SYDVKM. CDR3 in amino acids: CASTNTGGSSPLHF. CDR3 in DNA: TGTGCCAGCACTAATACGGGGGGCTCGTCACCCCTCCACTTT.

The chain recombines TRBV10-2 with TRBJ1-6; D gene uncertain. V lost 3 bases and J lost 9, with 9 bases in between. Germline V CDR1 and CDR2: WSHSY, SAAADI. CDR3 length equals 13 residues. The CDR3 nucleotides read TGCGCCAGCAGTGATTCTTCCCTTTCACCCCTCCACTTT. Translation gives CASSDSSLSPLHF.

The V call is TRBV5-1, the J call TRBJ1-2; 11 nucleotides match TRBD1. This CDR3 spans 14 amino acids. Per germline, CDR1 SGHRS and CDR2 YFSETQ. Trimming at V came to 1 base and at J to 7 bases, leaving 3 bases not matched to a gene. The CDR3 here is CASSLPDRGLGYTF. Written as DNA, the CDR3 is TGCGCCAGCAGCTTGCCGGACAGGGGGCTTGGCTACACCTTC.

The chain recombines TRBV27 with TRBJ2-3, with 15 positions matching TRBD2. CDR3 length: 18 residues. J gave up 8 bases and V 3 bases, and 12 bases lay outside the gene matches. Germline V gene lookup returns CDR1 MNHEY and CDR2 SMNVEV (reference sequence). CDR3 nucleotides: TGTGCCAGCAGTTTCGGACTAGCGGGGGGGCCTGTTCGCGGTACGCAGTATTTT. Residues: CASSFGLAGGPVRGTQYF.

A note on this clone: Different DNA sequences within this sample yield the same CDR3. J is TRBJ2-5 and V is TRBV15, with D uncertain. V lost 1 base to trimming and J lost 4 bases, with 4 bases between them. The CDR3 is made up of 12 amino acids. The V gene's germline CDR1 is LNHNV and CDR2 YYDKDF (reference sequence). In nucleotides, the CDR3 is TGTGCCACCAGCAGAGGACGAGAGACCCAGTACTTC. It specifies CATSRGRETQYF.

This chain joins TRBV10-2 and TRBJ2-7, with unresolved D. V dropped 0 bases and J dropped 6 bases, with 18 bases sitting between them. Germline V gene lookup returns CDR1 WSHSY and CDR2 SAAADI. The CDR3 covers 16 residues. As DNA, the CDR3 is TGCGCCAGCAGTGAGTCTGTAGGGAAAAACCGCCGCGAGCAGTACTTC. Protein product: CASSESVGKNRREQYF.

V and J are TRBV4-1 and TRBJ1-1; D gene ambiguous. Deletions cut 2 bases from V and 4 bases from J, with 11 bases between. CDR3 length equals 14 residues. The germline CDR1 and CDR2 sequences are MGHRA and YSYEKL. CDR3 in amino acids: CASSQRDGSTEAFF. CDR3 coding DNA: TGCGCCAGCAGCCAAAGGGATGGAAGCACTGAAGCTTTCTTT.

The chain couples TRBV11-3 to TRBJ2-2; 10 bases line up with TRBD1. The J segment lost 4 bases and the V segment lost 5 bases, leaving 7 bases of the junction unmatched. The germline V gene encodes CDR1 SGHNT and CDR2 YENEEA. This CDR3 region has 16 residues. CDR3 residues: CASSLRQGAGTGELFF. CDR3 DNA sequence: TGTGCCAGCAGCCTCCGACAGGGGGCGGGCACCGGGGAGCTGTTTTTT.

This clone has more than one count but fewer than ten. J is TRBJ2-5 and V is TRBV28; TRBD1 matches at 9 bases. After removal of 6 bases from V and 5 bases from J, the junction contained 13 bases not matched to a gene. In germline, CDR1 is MDHEN, CDR2 SYDVKM. The CDR3 is made up of 16 amino acids. The CDR3 DNA follows: TGTGCCAGCAGATCGTCCCGGGACAGGGTCTATGAGACCCAGTACTTC. Its protein product is CASRSSRDRVYETQYF. The full variable domain, with the rest looked up from reference TRBV28 and TRBJ2-5, is DVKVTQSSRYLVKRTGEKVFLECVQDMDHENMFWYRQDPGLGLRLIYFSYDVKMKEKGDIPEGYSVSREKKERFSLILESASTNQTSMYLCASRSSRDRVYETQYFGPGTRLLVL.

On this clone itself: Relative to the germline gene, one junction end is altered; a read error may explain this. This sequence joins TRBV5-1 and TRBJ2-5, with 8 bases matching TRBD2. The CDR3 contains 16 residues. Per the germline V gene, CDR1 is SGHRS and CDR2 is YFSETQ. The CDR3 bases are TGCGCCAGCAGATTGGGGTTGGCGGGGGGCCAAGAGACCCAGTACTTC. This sequence encodes CASRLGLAGGQETQYF.

V and J are TRBV19 and TRBJ1-1, with 11 bases aligning to TRBD1. The CDR3 length is 15 residues. V lost 6 bases and J lost 5; bases outside the gene matches: 8. Germline V gene lookup returns CDR1 LNHDA and CDR2 SQIVND (reference sequence). CDR3 region: CASRTGTGGLTEAFF. The CDR3 DNA sequence: TGTGCCAGTAGAACCGGGACAGGGGGTTTGACTGAAGCTTTCTTT.

The gene calls are TRBV11-2 and TRBJ1-2; unclear D gene. Trimming cost V 1 base and J 8 bases, with 14 bases left between them. Looked up from germline, CDR1 is SGHAT and CDR2 is FQNNGV. This CDR3 is 14 amino acids long. CDR3 region: CASSLADGMWGYTF. The CDR3, as DNA: TGTGCCAGCAGCTTAGCCGACGGAATGTGGGGCTACACCTTC.